This T cell receptor beta chain was sequenced for a study of blood T cell repertoires in COVID-19. The wider study: PBMCs, B-cell-depleted T cells, or T cells were the source of the cDNA or gDNA that made up the material.

Germline V gene sequence: CDR1 SGHNT, CDR2 YENEEA. The J segment lost 7 bases and the V segment lost 5 bases, leaving 7 bases of the junction unmatched. The CDR3 totals 14 residues. In the original processing: Amplified reference gene primers provided the basis for estimating nucleated cell counts. Assay used: immunoSEQ multiplex PCR; TCRdb lists only in-frame clones, some missing. Clone size and V and J calls were adopted from that table, with D and trimming inferred from the DNA. Here the sample spans about 100,000 clones, roughly 88% being singletons. The specimen was peripheral blood. This TCR came from an older woman with acute or convalescent COVID-19. V is TRBV11-3 and J is TRBJ2-1; TRBD2 matches 8 bases. The CDR3 protein is CASSPSGSWNEQFF. The CDR3 DNA is TGTGCCAGCAGCCCGAGCGGGAGTTGGAATGAGCAGTTCTTC.